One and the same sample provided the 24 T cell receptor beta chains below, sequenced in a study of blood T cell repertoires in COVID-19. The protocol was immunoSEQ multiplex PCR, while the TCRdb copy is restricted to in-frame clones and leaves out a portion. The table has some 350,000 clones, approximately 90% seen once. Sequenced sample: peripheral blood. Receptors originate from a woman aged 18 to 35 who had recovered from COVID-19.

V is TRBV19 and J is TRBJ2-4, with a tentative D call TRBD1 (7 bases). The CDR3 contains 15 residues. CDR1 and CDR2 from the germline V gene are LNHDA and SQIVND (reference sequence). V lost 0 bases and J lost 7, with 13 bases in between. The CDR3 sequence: CASSIDRGERNIQYF. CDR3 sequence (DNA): TGTGCCAGTAGTATAGACAGGGGGGAGAGGAACATTCAGTACTTC.

CDR3 region: CASSADRNTEAFF. The CDR3 DNA follows: TGTGCCAGCAGCGCAGACAGGAACACTGAAGCTTTCTTT. This chain joins TRBV11-2 and TRBJ1-1; possibly TRBD1 for D (5 bases). The CDR3 contains 13 residues. CDR1 SGHAT and CDR2 FQNNGV come from the germline V gene. V gave up 5 bases and J gave up 1 base, with 8 bases separating them.

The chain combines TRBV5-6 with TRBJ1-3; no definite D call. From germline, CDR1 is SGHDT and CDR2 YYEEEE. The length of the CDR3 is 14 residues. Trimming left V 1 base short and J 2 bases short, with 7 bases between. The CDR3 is CASSLLATGNTIYF. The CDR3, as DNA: TGTGCCAGCAGCTTGTTAGCAACTGGAAACACCATATATTTT.

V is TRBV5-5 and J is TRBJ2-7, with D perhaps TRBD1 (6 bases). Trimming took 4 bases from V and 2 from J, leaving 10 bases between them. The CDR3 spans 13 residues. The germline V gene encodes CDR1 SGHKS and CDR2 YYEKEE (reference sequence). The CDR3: CASSRDTAYEQYV. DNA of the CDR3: TGTGCCAGCAGCCGGGACACCGCCTACGAGCAGTACGTC.

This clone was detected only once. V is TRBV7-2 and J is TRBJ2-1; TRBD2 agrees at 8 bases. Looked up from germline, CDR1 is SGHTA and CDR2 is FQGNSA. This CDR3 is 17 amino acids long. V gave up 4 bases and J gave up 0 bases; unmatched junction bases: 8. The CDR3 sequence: CASSSPTSASSYNEQFF. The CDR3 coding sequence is TGTGCCAGCAGCTCCCCGACTAGCGCCAGCTCCTACAATGAGCAGTTCTTC.

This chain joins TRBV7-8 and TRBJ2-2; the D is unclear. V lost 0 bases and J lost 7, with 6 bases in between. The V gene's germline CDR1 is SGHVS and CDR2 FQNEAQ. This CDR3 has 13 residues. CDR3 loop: CASSLASFGELFF. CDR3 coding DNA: TGTGCCAGCAGCTTAGCGTCCTTCGGGGAGCTGTTTTTT. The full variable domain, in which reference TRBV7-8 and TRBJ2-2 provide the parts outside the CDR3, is GAGVSQSPRYKVAKRGQDVALRCDPISGHVSLFWYQQALGQGPEFLTYFQNEAQLDKSGLPSDRFFAERPEGSVSTLKIQRTQQEDSAVYLCASSLASFGELFFGEGSRLTVL.

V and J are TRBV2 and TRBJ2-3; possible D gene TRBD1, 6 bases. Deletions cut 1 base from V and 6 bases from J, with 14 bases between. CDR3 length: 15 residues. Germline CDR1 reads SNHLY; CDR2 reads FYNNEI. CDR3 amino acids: CASSEDRVLDDTQYF. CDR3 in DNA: TGTGCCAGCAGTGAAGACAGGGTTTTAGATGATACGCAGTATTTT.

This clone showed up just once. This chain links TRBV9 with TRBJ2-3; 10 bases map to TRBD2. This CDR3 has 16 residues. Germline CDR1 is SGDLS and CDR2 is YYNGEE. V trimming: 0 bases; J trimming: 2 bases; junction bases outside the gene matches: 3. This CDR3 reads CASSVELAGLTDTQYF. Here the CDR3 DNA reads TGTGCCAGCAGCGTAGAACTAGCGGGGCTCACAGATACGCAGTATTTT.

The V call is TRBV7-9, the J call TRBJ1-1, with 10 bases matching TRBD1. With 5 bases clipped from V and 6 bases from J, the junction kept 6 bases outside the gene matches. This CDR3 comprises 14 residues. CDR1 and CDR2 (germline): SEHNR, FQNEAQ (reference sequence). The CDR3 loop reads CASSRGQGLSEAFF. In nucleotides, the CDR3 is TGTGCCAGCAGCCGGGGACAGGGGCTCTCTGAAGCTTTCTTT.

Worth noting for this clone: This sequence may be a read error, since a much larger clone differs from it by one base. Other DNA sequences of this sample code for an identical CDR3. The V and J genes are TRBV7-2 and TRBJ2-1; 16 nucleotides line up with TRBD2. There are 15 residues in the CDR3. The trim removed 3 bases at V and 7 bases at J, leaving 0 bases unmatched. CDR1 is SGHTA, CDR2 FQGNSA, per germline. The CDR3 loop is CASSLGLAGGNEQFF. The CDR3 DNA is TGTGCCAGCAGCTTGGGACTAGCGGGAGGGAATGAGCAGTTCTTC.

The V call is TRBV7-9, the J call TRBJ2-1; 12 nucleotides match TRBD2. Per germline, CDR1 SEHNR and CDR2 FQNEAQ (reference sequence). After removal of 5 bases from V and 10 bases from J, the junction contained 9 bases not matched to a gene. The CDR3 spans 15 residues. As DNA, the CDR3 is TGTGCCAGCAGCATGCTAGCGGGAGGGCCCGGAGAGCAGTTCTTC. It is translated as CASSMLAGGPGEQFF.

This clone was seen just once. The CDR3 DNA reads as TGTGCCAGTTCCGGACTAGTGGGTTACAATGAGCAGTTCTTC. This codes for CASSGLVGYNEQFF. V and J are TRBV14 and TRBJ2-1; 7 nucleotides match TRBD2. CDR1 and CDR2 from the germline V gene are SGHDN and FVKESK. V trimming: 9 bases; J trimming: 4 bases; junction bases outside the gene matches: 9. CDR3 length equals 14 residues.

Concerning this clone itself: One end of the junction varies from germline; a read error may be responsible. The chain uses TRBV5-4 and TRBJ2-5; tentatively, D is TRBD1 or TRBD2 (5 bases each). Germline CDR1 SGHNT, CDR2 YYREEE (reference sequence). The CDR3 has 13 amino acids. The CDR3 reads CASRGVGQETQYF. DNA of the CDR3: TGTGCTAGCAGAGGGGTGGGCCAAGAGACCCAGTACTTC.

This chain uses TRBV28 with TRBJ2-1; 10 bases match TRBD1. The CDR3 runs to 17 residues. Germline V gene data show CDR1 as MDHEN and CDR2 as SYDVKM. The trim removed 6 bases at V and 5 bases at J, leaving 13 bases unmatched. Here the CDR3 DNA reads TGTGCCAGCAGAAGGGGCCCCAGGGACAGGGGCCACAATGAGCAGTTCTTC. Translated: CASRRGPRDRGHNEQFF.

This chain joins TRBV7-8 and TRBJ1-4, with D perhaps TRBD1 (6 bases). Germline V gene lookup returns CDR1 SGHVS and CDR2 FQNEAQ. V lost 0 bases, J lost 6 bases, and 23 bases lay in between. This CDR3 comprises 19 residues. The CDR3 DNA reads TGTGCCAGCAGCTTAGCGGTGGTCCGTTTGGGGGCCATAGATGAAAAACTGTTTTTT. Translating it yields CASSLAVVRLGAIDEKLFF.

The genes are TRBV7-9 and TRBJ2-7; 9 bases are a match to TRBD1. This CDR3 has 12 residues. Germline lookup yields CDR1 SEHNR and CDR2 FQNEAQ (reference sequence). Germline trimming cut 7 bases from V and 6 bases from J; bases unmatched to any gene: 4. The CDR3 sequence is CASNGTGCEQYV. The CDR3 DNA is TGTGCCAGCAACGGGACAGGGTGCGAGCAGTACGTC.

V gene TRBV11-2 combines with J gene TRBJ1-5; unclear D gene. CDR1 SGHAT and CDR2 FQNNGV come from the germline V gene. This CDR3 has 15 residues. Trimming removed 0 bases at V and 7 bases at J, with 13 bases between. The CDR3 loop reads CASSLDLLAGQPQHF. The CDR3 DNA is TGTGCCAGCAGCTTAGATCTGTTGGCCGGGCAGCCCCAGCATTTT.

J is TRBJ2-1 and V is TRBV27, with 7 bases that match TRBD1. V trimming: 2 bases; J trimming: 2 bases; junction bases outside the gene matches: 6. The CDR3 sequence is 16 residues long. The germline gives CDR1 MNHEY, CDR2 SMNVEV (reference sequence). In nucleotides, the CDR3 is TGTGCCAGCAGTTTAATAGCGAGGGGGCCCTACAATGAGCAGTTCTTC. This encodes CASSLIARGPYNEQFF.

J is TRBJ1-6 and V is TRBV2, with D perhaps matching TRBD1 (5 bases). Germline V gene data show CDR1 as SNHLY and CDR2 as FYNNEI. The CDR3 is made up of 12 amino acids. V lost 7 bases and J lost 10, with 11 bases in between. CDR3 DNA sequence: TGTGCCAGCACAGGGCTTGGGTCACCCCTCCACTTT. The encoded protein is CASTGLGSPLHF.

The CDR3 nucleotides read TGTGCCATCAGTGAAGTGCAGGGTCGTGGCTACACCTTC. As protein: CAISEVQGRGYTF. This chain links TRBV10-3 with TRBJ1-2, with a tentative D call TRBD1 (5 bases). Trimming took 3 bases from V and 7 from J, leaving 12 bases between them. CDR3 size: 13 residues. Germline values: CDR1 ENHRY, CDR2 SYGVKD.

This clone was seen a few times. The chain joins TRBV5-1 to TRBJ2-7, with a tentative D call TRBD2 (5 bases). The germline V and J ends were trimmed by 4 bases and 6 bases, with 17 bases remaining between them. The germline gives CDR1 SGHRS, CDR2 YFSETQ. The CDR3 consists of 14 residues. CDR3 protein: CASSTTRAAGEQYV. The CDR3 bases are TGCGCCAGCAGCACCACCCGGGCGGCGGGCGAGCAGTACGTC.

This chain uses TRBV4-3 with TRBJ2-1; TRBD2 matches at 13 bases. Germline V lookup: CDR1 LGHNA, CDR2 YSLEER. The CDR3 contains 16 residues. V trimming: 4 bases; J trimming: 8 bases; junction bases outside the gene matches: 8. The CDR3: CASSRVTSGRADEQFF. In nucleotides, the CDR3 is TGCGCCAGCAGCCGAGTAACTAGCGGGAGGGCCGATGAGCAGTTCTTC.

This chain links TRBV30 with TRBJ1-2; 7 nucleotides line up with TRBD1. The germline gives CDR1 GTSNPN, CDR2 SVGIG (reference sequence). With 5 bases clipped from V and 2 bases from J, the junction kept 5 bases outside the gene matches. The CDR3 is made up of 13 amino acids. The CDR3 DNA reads TGTGCCTGGGTAGACAGGGTAAACTATGGCTACACCTTC. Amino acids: CAWVDRVNYGYTF.

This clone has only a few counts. This chain's CDR3 is CASSLAHRGPGEKLFF. The DNA for the CDR3 is TGCGCCAGCAGCTTGGCCCACAGGGGGCCGGGGGAAAAACTGTTTTTT. The rearrangement joins TRBV5-1 to TRBJ1-4, with 9 bases matching TRBD1. After removal of 0 bases from V and 8 bases from J, the junction contained 8 bases not matched to a gene. CDR1 and CDR2 (germline): SGHRS, YFSETQ. This CDR3 is built from 16 residues.